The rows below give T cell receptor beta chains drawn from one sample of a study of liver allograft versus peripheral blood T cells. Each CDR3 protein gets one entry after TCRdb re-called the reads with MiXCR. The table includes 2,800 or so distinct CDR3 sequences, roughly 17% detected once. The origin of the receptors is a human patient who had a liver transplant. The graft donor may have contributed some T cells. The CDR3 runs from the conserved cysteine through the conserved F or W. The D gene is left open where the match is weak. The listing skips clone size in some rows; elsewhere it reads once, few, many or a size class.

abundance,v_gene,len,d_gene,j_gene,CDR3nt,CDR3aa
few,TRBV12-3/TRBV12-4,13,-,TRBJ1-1,TGTGCCAGCAGTTCGGGACCGACCACTGAAGCTTTCTTT,CASSSGPTTEAFF
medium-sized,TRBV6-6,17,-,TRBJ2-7,TGTGCCAGCACGGAGGGACACAGCCCGACCCCTCTATACGAGCAGTACTTC,CASTEGHSPTPLYEQYF
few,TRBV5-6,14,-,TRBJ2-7,TGTGCCAGCGGCCCGGGGGCTTTCTCCTACGAGCAGTACTTC,CASGPGAFSYEQYF
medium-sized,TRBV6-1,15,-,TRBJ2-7,TGTGCCAGCAGTGAAGAGGTTTCCCCTTCCTACGAGCAGTACTTC,CASSEEVSPSYEQYF
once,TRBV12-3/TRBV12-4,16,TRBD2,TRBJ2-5,TGTGCCAGCAGCCCCGGACTAGCGGGGGGGGAAGAGACCCAGTACTTC,CASSPGLAGGEETQYF
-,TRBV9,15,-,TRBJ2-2,TGTGCCAGCAGCGCGCAGACCTCACAACCCGGGGAGCTGTTTTTT,CASSAQTSQPGELFF
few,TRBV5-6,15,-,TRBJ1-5,TGTGCCAGCAGCTTGGGGGGGGGTAGCAATCAGCCCCAGCATTTT,CASSLGGGSNQPQHF
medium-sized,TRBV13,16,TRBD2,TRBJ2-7,TGTGCCAGCAGCTTAGAGGGAAGCGGGGGGATCTACGAGCAGTACTTC,CASSLEGSGGIYEQYF
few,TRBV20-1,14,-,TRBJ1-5,TGCAGTGCTAGAACGTTCAGGAGCAATCAGCCCCAGCATTTT,CSARTFRSNQPQHF
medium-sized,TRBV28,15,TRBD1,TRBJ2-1,TGTGCCAGCAGTTTAGGGACAGCGAGATACAATGAGCAGTTCTTC,CASSLGTARYNEQFF
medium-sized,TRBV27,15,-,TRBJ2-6,TGTGCCAGCAGTTTATCTAGCTCTGGGGCCAACGTCCTGACTTTC,CASSLSSSGANVLTF
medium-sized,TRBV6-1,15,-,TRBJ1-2,TGTGCCAGCAAAGAGCCCCAGGTCACCAACTATGGCTACACCTTC,CASKEPQVTNYGYTF
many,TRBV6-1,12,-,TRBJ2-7,TGTGCCAGCAGGGACGGAGCGGGCGAGCAGTACTTC,CASRDGAGEQYF
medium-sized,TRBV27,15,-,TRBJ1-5,TGTGCCAGCAGTTCCCGGGCCCTACGGCATCAGCCCCAGCATTTT,CASSSRALRHQPQHF
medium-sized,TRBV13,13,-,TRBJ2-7,TGTGCCAGCAGCTTAGGGGTAACCTACGAGCAGTACTTC,CASSLGVTYEQYF
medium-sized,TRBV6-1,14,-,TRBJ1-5,TGTGCCAGCAGGGGCAGGGCCCTCAATCAGCCCCAGCATTTT,CASRGRALNQPQHF
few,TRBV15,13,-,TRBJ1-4,TGTGCCACCAGCGGTACCAGAAATGAAAAACTGTTTTTT,CATSGTRNEKLFF
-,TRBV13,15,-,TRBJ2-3,TGTGCCAGCAGCCCAGGGACACGAGGGGCAGATACGCAGTATTTT,CASSPGTRGADTQYF
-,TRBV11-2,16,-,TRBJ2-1,TGTGCCAGCAGCTTAGCGAGCGGGCCCTCCTACAATGAGCAGTTCTTC,CASSLASGPSYNEQFF
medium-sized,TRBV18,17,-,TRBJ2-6,TGTGCCAGCTCGCAAACGCCTACAGATTCTGGGGCCAACGTCCTGACTTTC,CASSQTPTDSGANVLTF
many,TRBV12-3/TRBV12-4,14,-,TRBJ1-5,TGTGCCAGCAGTTTAGTTCAGGGCAATCAGCCCCAGCATTTT,CASSLVQGNQPQHF
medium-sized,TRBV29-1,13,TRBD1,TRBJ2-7,TGCAGCGTTGATACAGGGGAGTCCTACGAGCAGTACTTC,CSVDTGESYEQYF
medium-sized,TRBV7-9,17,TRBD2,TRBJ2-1,TGTGCCAGCAGAGGGGGGACTAGCGGTGGTGGGAACAATGAGCAGTTCTTC,CASRGGTSGGGNNEQFF
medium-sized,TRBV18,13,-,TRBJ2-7,TGTGCCAGCTCACTTCGCGGGGGCGACGAGCAGTACTTC,CASSLRGGDEQYF